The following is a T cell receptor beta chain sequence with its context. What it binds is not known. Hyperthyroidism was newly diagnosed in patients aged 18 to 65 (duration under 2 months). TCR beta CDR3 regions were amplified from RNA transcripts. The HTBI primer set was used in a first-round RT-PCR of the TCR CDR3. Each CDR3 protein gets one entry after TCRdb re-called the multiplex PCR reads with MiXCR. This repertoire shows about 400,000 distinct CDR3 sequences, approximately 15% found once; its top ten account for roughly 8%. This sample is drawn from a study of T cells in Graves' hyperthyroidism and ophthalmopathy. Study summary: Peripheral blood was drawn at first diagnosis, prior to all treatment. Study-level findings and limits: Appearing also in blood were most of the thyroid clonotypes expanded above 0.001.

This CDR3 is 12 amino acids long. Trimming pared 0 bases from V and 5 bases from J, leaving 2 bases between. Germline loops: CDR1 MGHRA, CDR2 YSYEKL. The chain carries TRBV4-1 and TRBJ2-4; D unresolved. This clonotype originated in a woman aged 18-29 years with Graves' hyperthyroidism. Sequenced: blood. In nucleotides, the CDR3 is TGCGCCAGCAGCCAAGATGAAAACATTCAGTACTTC. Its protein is CASSQDENIQYF.